This T cell receptor beta chain was captured by sequencing in a study of CXCR3-negative and CXCR3-positive naive CD8 T cells (dated by TCRdb to about 2019). Study-level background: In total, about 130 million TRB reads were obtained, or roughly 1.5 +/- 0.3 million reads per library. Diversity and physicochemical repertoire analyses covered roughly eleven donors pooled from two independent experiments. For the TRBV-TRBJ cluster analysis, the naive subsets came from 5 donors, while the memory cells came from 3 donors.

Each CD8+ T cell subset was flow-sorted in triplicate, with under 350,000 cells per subset placed directly into RLT lysis buffer. To keep memory contaminants out, a stringent definition of naive CD8+ T cells was applied: CD45RO-CCR7+CD27+CD95-. Peripheral blood mononuclear cells were isolated from buffy coats by standard density gradient centrifugation. Naive CXCR3-negative and CXCR3-positive CD8+ T cells were flow-sorted using a FACSAria III. Total RNA was extracted from sorted cells using an RNeasy Mini Kit. TCRdb names NextSeq 550 as the instrument used. The Human TCR Profiling Kit (MiLaboratory) was used to prepare UMI-labeled 5' RACE TRB cDNA libraries. cDNA synthesis used the entire amount of extracted RNA, and PCR amplification then used the entire amount of cDNA produced. The libraries were made side by side, with each library going through the same number of PCR cycles. For the original study's pipeline: With a minimum of two reads required per UMI, MIGEC and MiXCR pulled out about 49,000 +/- 11,000 unique UMI-labeled TRB cDNA molecules from each library. Each library averaged around 40,000 +/- 10,000 functional in-frame TRB CDR3 nucleotide clonotypes without stop codons. After downsampling to 5000 UMI-labeled TRB molecules per sample, diversity metrics such as normalized Shannon-Wiener and Chao1 were calculated in VDJtools. Clonotype-size-weighted physicochemical properties of the central five CDR3 residues (interaction energy, strength, volume and Kidera factor 4) were computed in VDJtools. TCRdb reprocessed the reads and lists each CDR3 protein sequence as a single entry, with no DNA. TCRdb, rather than the study authors, made the V and J calls. The table kept for this sample lists about 92,000 distinct CDR3 sequences. The ten largest make up 0.7% to 1% of the sample.

Reading from cysteine to phenylalanine, the CDR3 counts 14 amino acids. DNA is not on record. Based on the germline V gene, the CDR1 and CDR2 sequences are SGHNT and YENEEA. Concerning this clonotype itself: The target of this receptor is not known.

What the research found in general, with its limitations: Both naive subsets had comparably high repertoire diversity, while memory CD8+ T cells had much lower repertoire diversity. Compared with CXCR3-negative naive cells, CXCR3-positive naive cells had TRB CDR3s with higher hydrophobicity (lower Kidera factor 4), lower energy, and higher strength and volume indices. Freshly isolated PBMCs were used for most assays because CXCR3 expression went down partially after cryopreservation. Similar TRBV-TRBJ usage was shown by naive CXCR3-negative and CXCR3-positive cells from the same donor, whereas distinct patterns were shown by memory cells. Surface CD5, linked to self-reactivity in mice, was comparable between naive subsets; TCR interaction strength was therefore also inferred from TRB CDR3 physicochemical properties.

The receptor chain draws on TRBV11-3 and TRBJ2-4; TCRdb proposes TRBD2, but this gene call is untestable without DNA. The clonotype originates from a human donor in good health. Some clones in this sample may be carry-over from other donors' samples. Sequenced input: naive CXCR3+ CD8+ T cells from blood. Reading the label with the study, this specimen's cell subset or site is: CD45RO-CCR7+CD27+CD95- naive CD8+ T cells expressing CXCR3 (TNR3+). CDR3 loop: CASSLRAWEDIQYF.